The next 12 T cell receptor beta chains were all read from a single sample in a study of T-cell reconstitution after alpha-beta-depleted transplantation in children. Unique molecular identifiers were used to barcode this TCRbeta library. TCRdb analysed the PCR reads with MiXCR anew, one entry per CDR3 protein. The sample lists approximately 130,000 distinct CDR3 sequences, approximately 8.7% occurring once. The source material was PBMCs, mostly from graft donor cells, sampled 180 days after TCRalphabeta/CD19-depleted stem cell transplant. Receptors were obtained from a girl in the first two years of life who had a stem cell transplant for combined immunodeficiency, so the T cells may come from the graft donor.

This clonotype was seen only a few times. The chain has TRBV12-3 or TRBV12-4 and TRBJ2-2, with D unclear. The germline V and J ends were trimmed by 5 bases and 0 bases, with 13 bases remaining between them. This CDR3 spans 16 amino acids. The CDR3 loop is CASSPQQPANTGELFF. Here the CDR3 DNA reads TGTGCCAGCAGTCCCCAGCAACCCGCGAACACCGGGGAGCTGTTTTTT.

This clonotype was seen a handful of times. The gene calls are TRBV20-1 and TRBJ2-7, with D perhaps TRBD2 (5 bases). CDR3 length equals 14 residues. Deletions cut 3 bases from V and 2 bases from J, with 14 bases between. Looked up from germline, CDR1 is DFQATT and CDR2 is SNEGSKA (reference sequence). This chain's CDR3 is CSARALTRTYEQYF. The CDR3 nucleotides are TGCAGTGCTAGGGCCCTTACTAGAACCTACGAGCAGTACTTC.

This clonotype was counted between two and nine times. This chain links TRBV7-6 with TRBJ2-1; possibly TRBD2 for D (5 bases). The V and J ends lost 4 bases and 2 bases respectively, with 15 bases between them. From germline, CDR1 is SGHVS and CDR2 FNYEAQ. This CDR3 spans 16 amino acids. Here the CDR3 DNA reads TGTGCCAGCAGCTCTAGTAGACTACCTCCCTACAATGAGCAGTTCTTC. Translation: CASSSSRLPPYNEQFF.

This rearrangement joins TRBV6-2 or TRBV6-3 to TRBJ2-2; D gene unclear. The V gene's germline CDR1 is MNHEY and CDR2 SVGEGT. The CDR3 spans 14 residues. The ends were cut back, 5 bases at V and 0 bases at J, with 7 bases in the middle. The DNA for the CDR3 is TGTGCCAGCAGTACCTCTCCGAACACCGGGGAGCTGTTTTTT. Protein: CASSTSPNTGELFF.

This chain links TRBV20-1 with TRBJ2-7; D possibly corresponds to TRBD2 (6 bases). The V end lost 4 bases, the J end lost 3 bases, and 10 bases lay between the germline ends. The CDR3 is 12 residues long. Germline V lookup: CDR1 DFQATT, CDR2 SNEGSKA (reference sequence). DNA of the CDR3: TGCAGTGCTACTAGCGCGGACTACGAGCAGTACTTC. Translating it yields CSATSADYEQYF.

The chain employs TRBV10-3 and TRBJ2-3; the D is unclear. Per germline, CDR1 ENHRY and CDR2 SYGVKD. The length of the CDR3 is 14 residues. Trimming cost V 0 bases and J 6 bases, with 10 bases left between them. DNA for the CDR3: TGTGCCATCAGTGAGTCCCCCACCTGGGATACGCAGTATTTT. Translated, it gives CAISESPTWDTQYF.

This chain connects TRBV29-1 to TRBJ2-5; no clear D gene. Germline V gives CDR1 SQVTM, CDR2 ANQGSEA. This CDR3 spans 15 amino acids. V was clipped by 6 bases and J by 2 bases, with 19 bases between them. DNA for the CDR3: TGCAGCGTCCCCATTTGGCGGAAGAGTCAAGAGACCCAGTACTTC. It encodes CSVPIWRKSQETQYF. Complete variable domain (other parts from reference TRBV29-1 and TRBJ2-5): SAVISQKPSRDICQRGTSLTIQCQVDSQVTMMFWYRQQPGQSLTLIATANQGSEATYESGFVIDKFPISRPNLTFSTLTVSNMSPEDSSIYLCSVPIWRKSQETQYFGPGTRLLVL.

The V gene is TRBV29-1, the J gene TRBJ2-1, with D perhaps matching TRBD1 (6 bases). This CDR3 has 12 amino acids. Per germline, CDR1 SQVTM and CDR2 ANQGSEA. The germline V and J ends were trimmed by 7 bases and 7 bases, with 14 bases remaining between them. The CDR3 DNA reads TGCAGCGCATACGGACAGTCTAATGAGCAGTTCTTC. This gives the protein CSAYGQSNEQFF.

This clonotype was found a few times. The chain is built from TRBV6-1 and TRBJ2-3, with D perhaps TRBD1 or TRBD2 (5 bases each). With 6 bases removed from V and 4 bases from J, the gap between germline ends came to 14 bases. CDR1 is MNHNS, CDR2 SASEGT, per germline. This CDR3 has 14 residues. CDR3 amino acids: CASRAGDGADTQYF. The CDR3 coding sequence is TGTGCCAGCAGGGCCGGGGACGGGGCAGATACGCAGTATTTT.

This chain links TRBV5-5 with TRBJ1-1, with no clear D. Germline V gene sequence: CDR1 SGHKS, CDR2 YYEKEE (reference sequence). V was shortened by 2 bases and J by 4 bases, with 21 bases between the two germline ends. This CDR3 region has 17 residues. In DNA, the CDR3 is TGTGCCAGCAGCTTTATGATCAGTGGGGTTGGTAGCACTGAAGCTTTCTTT. Translated: CASSFMISGVGSTEAFF.

The chain employs TRBV12-3 or TRBV12-4 and TRBJ2-3; D perhaps matches TRBD2 (5 bases). CDR3 length: 17 residues. V was shortened by 0 bases and J by 2 bases, with 15 bases between the two germline ends. The DNA for the CDR3 is TGTGCCAGCAGTTTAGCATCGGTTGGACTTTACACAGATACGCAGTATTTT. Translated: CASSLASVGLYTDTQYF.

In its sample, this clonotype was seen a few times. One end of the junction is discordant with germline, which a read error may explain. The genes are TRBV20-1 and TRBJ2-7; D possibly uses TRBD1 or TRBD2 (5 bases each). Germline V gene data show CDR1 as DFQATT and CDR2 as SNEGSKA (reference sequence). This CDR3 region has 14 residues. For the CDR3, the DNA is TGCAGTGCCTCAACGGGGCAGTCACGTTACGGGCAGTACTTC. This codes for CSASTGQSRYGQYF.